This T cell receptor beta chain was identified in a study of naive and memory T cell subsets. Four PCR rounds used nested alpha and beta constant region primers plus the SP2 primer. In TCRdb, the 5' RACE reads were re-called with MiXCR into one record per CDR3 protein. The sample lists roughly 62,000 distinct CDR3 sequences, over 7% occurring once. CDR1 and CDR2 from the germline V gene are SNHLY and FYNNEI. The CDR3 loop spans 15 amino acids. To note about this clonotype: Being one base from a much bigger clone, this may be a read error.

TCR cDNA received a 3' ligated oligonucleotide that carried a UMI. Unsorted total RNA, roughly 1 to 1000 ng, was DNase treated before reverse transcription. The TCR originated in a male donor in good health. This chain uses TRBV2 with TRBJ1-1; maybe TRBD1 (5 bases). The chain's CDR3 is CASSEAGRRNTEALF. CDR3 nucleotide sequence: TGTGCCAGCAGTGAAGCGGGGCGGCGGAACACTGAAGCTCTCTTT.